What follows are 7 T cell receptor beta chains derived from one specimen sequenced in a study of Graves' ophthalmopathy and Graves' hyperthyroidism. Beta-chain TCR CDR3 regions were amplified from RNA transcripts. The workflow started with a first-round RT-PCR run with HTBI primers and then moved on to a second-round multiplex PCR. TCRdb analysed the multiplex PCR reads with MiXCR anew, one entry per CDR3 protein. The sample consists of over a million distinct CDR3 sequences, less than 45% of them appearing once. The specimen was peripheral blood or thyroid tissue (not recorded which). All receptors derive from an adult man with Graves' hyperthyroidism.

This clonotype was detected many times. The CDR3 bases are TGTGCCAGCAGCCCTGAAGGCGGGGCACAAGAGACCCAGTACTTC. Translating gives CASSPEGGAQETQYF. The J gene is TRBJ2-5, the V gene TRBV7-9; tentatively, D is TRBD2 (6 bases). Germline CDR1 SEHNR, CDR2 FQNEAQ (reference sequence). V lost 5 bases and J lost 2, with 15 bases in between. This CDR3 comprises 15 residues.

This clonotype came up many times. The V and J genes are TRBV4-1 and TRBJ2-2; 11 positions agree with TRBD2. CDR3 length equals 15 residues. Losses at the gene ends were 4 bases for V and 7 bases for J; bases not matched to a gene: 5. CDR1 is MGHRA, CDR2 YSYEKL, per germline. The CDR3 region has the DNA TGCGCCAGCAGCCTTAGCGGGAGGGCCGTCGGGGAGCTGTTTTTT. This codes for CASSLSGRAVGELFF.

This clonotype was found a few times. CDR3 residues: CASSLAAGGPTEAFF. For the CDR3, the DNA is TGTGCCAGCAGCTTAGCGGCAGGGGGCCCCACTGAAGCTTTCTTT. The genes are TRBV7-9 and TRBJ1-1; 8 positions match TRBD1. Germline assignment: CDR1 SEHNR and CDR2 FQNEAQ (reference sequence). Unmatched junction bases numbered 4, after V lost 0 bases and J lost 4 bases. The CDR3 spans 15 residues. The full variable domain, in which reference TRBV7-9 and TRBJ1-1 provide the parts outside the CDR3, is DTGVSQNPRHKITKRGQNVTFRCDPISEHNRLYWYRQTLGQGPEFLTYFQNEAQLEKSRLLSDRFSAERPKGSFSTLEIQRTEQGDSAMYLCASSLAAGGPTEAFFGQGTRLTVV.

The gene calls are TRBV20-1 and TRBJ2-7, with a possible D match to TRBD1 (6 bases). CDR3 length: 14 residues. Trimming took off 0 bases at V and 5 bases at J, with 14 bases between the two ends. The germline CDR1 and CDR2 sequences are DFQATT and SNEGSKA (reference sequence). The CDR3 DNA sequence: TGCAGTGCTAGAGATCCCCGGGCAGGGGACGAGCAGTACTTC. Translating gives CSARDPRAGDEQYF.

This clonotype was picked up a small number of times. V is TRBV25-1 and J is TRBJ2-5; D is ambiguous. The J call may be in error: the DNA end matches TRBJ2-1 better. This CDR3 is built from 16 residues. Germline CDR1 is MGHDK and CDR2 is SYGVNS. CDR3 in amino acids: CASSDGPLRIKVEQFF. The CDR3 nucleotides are TGTGCCAGCAGTGACGGGCCCCTTAGGATTAAGGTTGAGCAGTTCTTC.

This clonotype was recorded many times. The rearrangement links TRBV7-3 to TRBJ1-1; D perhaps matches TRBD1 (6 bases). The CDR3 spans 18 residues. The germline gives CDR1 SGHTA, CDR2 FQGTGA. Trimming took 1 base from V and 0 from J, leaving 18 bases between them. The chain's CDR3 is CASSLKFGTPPLNTEAFF. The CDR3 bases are TGTGCCAGCAGCTTAAAATTCGGGACACCACCTTTGAACACTGAAGCTTTCTTT. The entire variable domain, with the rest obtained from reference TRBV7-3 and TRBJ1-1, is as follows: GAGVSQTPSNKVTEKGKYVELRCDPISGHTALYWYRQSLGQGPEFLIYFQGTGAADDSGLPNDRFFAVRPEGSVSTLKIQRTERGDSAVYLCASSLKFGTPPLNTEAFFGQGTRLTVV.

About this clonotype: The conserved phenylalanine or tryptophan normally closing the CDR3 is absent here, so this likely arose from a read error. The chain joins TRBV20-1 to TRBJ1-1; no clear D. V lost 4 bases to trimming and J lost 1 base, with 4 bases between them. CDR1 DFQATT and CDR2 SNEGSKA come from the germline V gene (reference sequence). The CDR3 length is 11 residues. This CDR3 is CSAIKNTEAFL. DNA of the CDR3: TGCAGTGCTATAAAGAACACTGAAGCTTTCCTT.